This T cell receptor beta chain was identified during a study of CD8+ T cells in alopecia areata (dated by TCRdb to 2016 to 2019). With respect to the entire study: The treated patients, all with moderate-to-severe alopecia areata, were enrolled in an open-label pilot trial of oral tofacitinib given at 5 to 10 mg twice daily. Patients on tofacitinib were biopsied at baseline and after 4 and 24 weeks of treatment, and several of the patients also had a later scalp biopsy. Scalp clonality was compared across normal scalp (n=4), patchy alopecia areata scalp (n=8), and alopecia totalis/universalis scalp (n=8). Patients stayed on tofacitinib for 6 to 18 months and then had 6 months of follow-up off drug so that delayed response and recurrence could be assessed. Amplification of TCRbeta CDR3 regions was done by immunoSEQ multiplex PCR using 35 Vbeta forward primers and 13 Jbeta reverse primers. Human TCRbeta sequencing covered scalp tissue and sorted CD4+ and CD8+ peripheral blood T cells from patchy and totalis/universalis alopecia areata patients and healthy controls. High-throughput TCRbeta sequencing was used to examine T cell clonal expansion in alopecia areata in both the C3H/HeJ mouse model and human patients. RNA was obtained with the PAXgene miRNA kit for fixed scalp, the miRNeasy kit for PBMCs, and the RNeasy kit for mouse skin. On the study overall, not on this receptor specifically: Compared with mice, TCR sequences shared between patients were less clear, possibly partly because of HLA diversity across the patient population. Unlike mouse skin, which is dominated by gammadelta T cells, normal human skin has resident alphabeta T cells that are also sequenced, and this complicates analysis of the scalp TCR repertoire. Compared with normal scalp, lesional scalp had higher clonality and more expanded CD8+ clones, particularly in alopecia totalis/universalis, a pattern that suggests antigenic drive.

Worth noting for this clone: No cognate antigen has been identified for it. No qualities accompany the bases; no much larger clone lies one base away.

What the time point label conveys for this sample: baseline before oral tofacitinib. Peripheral blood and lesional scalp punch biopsies were obtained from patients with alopecia areata. After PBMCs were isolated by density centrifugation and stained for CD3, CD4 and CD8, a FACSAria was used to sort CD4+ and CD8+ T cells. Library preparation was by the immunoSEQ multiplex PCR assay. RNA was extracted from all samples and reverse transcribed into cDNA, which served as template for TCR sequencing. First-strand cDNA was synthesized with SuperScript III using a 2:1 mix of oligo-dT and random hexamers. A synthetic immune receptor repertoire was used to assess amplification bias, and residual bias was removed computationally. Under the source paper's analysis protocol: Raw reads were preprocessed to remove errors, and CDR3 was defined by IMGT conventions from the conserved cysteine to phenylalanine. Clonality was computed as 1 minus the Shannon entropy, with the entropy normalized by log2 of the number of productive unique TCRs. CD4 or CD8 identity of scalp clones was inferred by cross-referencing scalp TCRbeta sequences with sorted blood CD4 and CD8 repertoires. TCRdb retrieved this table from immuneACCESS and kept in-frame rearrangements only. Not all clones are present; in checked studies, unresolved V genes account for under half, and no reason is known for the remainder. D and trimming were read from the DNA, whereas the V and J calls and clone size are those reported in that table. The sample yields just over 150,000 clones; about 53% were counted once. 19% of the sample is taken by the ten largest.

The sequence was collected from a human donor with alopecia areata. The source was CD8+ T cells sorted from blood, collected at week 0.

The DNA sequence reads TGTGCCACCAGCAGAGAAACAGCAAATAACTATGGCTACACCTTC. It specifies CATSRETANNYGYTF. The chain is made from TRBV15 and TRBJ1-2, with the D gene call left open. Trimming at the junction amounts to 0 bases on V and 1 base on J, and the germline ends lie 9 bases apart. The CDR3 covers 15 residues, taking in both the cysteine and the phenylalanine. CDR3 DNA only is kept here, 45 bases in frame from base 1. CDR1 is given as LNHNV and CDR2 as YYDKDF, both from the germline V gene (reference sequence). Full variable domain (CDR3 extended with the reference TRBV15 and TRBJ1-2 proteins): DAMVIQNPRYQVTQFGKPVTLSCSQTLNHNVMYWYQQKSSQAPKLLFHYYDKDFNNEADTPDNFQSRRPNTSFCFLDIRSPGLGDTAMYLCATSRETANNYGYTFGSGTRLTVV.